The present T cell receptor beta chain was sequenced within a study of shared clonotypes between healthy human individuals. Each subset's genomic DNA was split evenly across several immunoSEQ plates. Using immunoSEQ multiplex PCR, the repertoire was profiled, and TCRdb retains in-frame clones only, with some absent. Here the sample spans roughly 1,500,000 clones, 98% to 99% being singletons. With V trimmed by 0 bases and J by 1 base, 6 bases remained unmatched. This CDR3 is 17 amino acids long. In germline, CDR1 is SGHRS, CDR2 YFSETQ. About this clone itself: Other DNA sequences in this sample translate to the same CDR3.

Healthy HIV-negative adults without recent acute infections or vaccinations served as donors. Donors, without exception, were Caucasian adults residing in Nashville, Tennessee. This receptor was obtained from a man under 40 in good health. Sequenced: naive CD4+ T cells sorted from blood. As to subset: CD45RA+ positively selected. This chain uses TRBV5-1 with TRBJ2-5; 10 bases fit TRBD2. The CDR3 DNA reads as TGCGCCAGCAGCTTGGGATTAGCGGGGGGTGTCCAAGAGACCCAGTACTTC. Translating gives CASSLGLAGGVQETQYF. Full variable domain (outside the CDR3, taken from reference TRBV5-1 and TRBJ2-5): KAGVTQTPRYLIKTRGQQVTLSCSPISGHRSVSWYQQTPGQGLQFLFEYFSETQRNKGNFPGRFSGRQFSNSRSEMNVSTLELGDSALYLCASSLGLAGGVQETQYFGPGTRLLVL.